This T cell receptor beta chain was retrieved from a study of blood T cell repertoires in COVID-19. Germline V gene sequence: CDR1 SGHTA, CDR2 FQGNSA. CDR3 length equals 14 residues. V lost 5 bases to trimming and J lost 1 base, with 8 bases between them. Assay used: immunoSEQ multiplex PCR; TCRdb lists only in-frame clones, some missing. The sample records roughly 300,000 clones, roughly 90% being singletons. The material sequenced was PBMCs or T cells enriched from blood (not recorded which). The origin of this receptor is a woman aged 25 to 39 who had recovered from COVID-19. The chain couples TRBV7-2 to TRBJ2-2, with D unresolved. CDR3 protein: CASSRDLNTGELFF. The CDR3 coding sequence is TGTGCCAGCAGCCGCGACTTGAACACCGGGGAGCTGTTTTTT.